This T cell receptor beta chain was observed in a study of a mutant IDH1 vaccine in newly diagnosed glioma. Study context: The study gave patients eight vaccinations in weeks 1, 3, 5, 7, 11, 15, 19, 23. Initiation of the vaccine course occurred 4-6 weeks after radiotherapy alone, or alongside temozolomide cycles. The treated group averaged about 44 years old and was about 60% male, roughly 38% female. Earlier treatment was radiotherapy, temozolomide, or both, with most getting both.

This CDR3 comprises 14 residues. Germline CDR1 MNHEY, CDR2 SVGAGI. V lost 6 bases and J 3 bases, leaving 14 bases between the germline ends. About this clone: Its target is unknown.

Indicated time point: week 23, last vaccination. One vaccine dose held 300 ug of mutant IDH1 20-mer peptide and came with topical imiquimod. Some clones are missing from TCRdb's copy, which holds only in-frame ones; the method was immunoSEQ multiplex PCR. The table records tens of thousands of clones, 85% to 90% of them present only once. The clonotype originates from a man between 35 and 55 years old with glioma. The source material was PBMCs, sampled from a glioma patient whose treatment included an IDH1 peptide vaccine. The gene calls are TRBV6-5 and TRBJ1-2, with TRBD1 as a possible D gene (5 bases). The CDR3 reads CASRDRNLDYGYTF. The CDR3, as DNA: TGTGCCAGCAGAGACAGAAACCTTGACTATGGCTACACCTTC.